The 9 T cell receptor beta chains reported below all come from one sample, sequenced in a study of blood T cell repertoires in COVID-19. Generated by immunoSEQ multiplex PCR, the TCRdb table keeps only in-frame clones and is missing some. In the table there are roughly 150,000 clones, 84% of which are singletons. What was sequenced was peripheral blood. The receptors come from a woman in her fifties or sixties with acute or convalescent COVID-19.

This clone was found a few times. The J gene is TRBJ1-2, the V gene TRBV19; possible D gene TRBD1, 5 bases. The V gene lost 4 bases and the J gene lost 4 bases, with 16 bases spanning the gap. Germline CDR1 reads LNHDA; CDR2 reads SQIVND (reference sequence). This CDR3 is 15 amino acids long. As DNA, the CDR3 is TGTGCCAGTAGTAAAACAGGAATTCCTAGCTATGGCTACACCTTC. It encodes CASSKTGIPSYGYTF.

The chain combines TRBV11-2 with TRBJ2-3; D uncertain. CDR3 length equals 16 residues. Germline values: CDR1 SGHAT, CDR2 FQNNGV. V gave up 1 base and J gave up 0 bases, with 11 bases separating them. The CDR3 nucleotides are TGTGCCAGCAGCTTAGGGGCAGGTCCGAGCACAGATACGCAGTATTTT. Translated, it gives CASSLGAGPSTDTQYF.

V gene TRBV12-5 combines with J gene TRBJ2-1, with D unresolved. V was cut by 1 base and J by 10 bases, with 8 bases left in between. CDR1 is LGHNT, CDR2 FRNRAP, per germline. The CDR3 has 12 amino acids. DNA for the CDR3: TGTGCTAGTGGTTTGGCGAGATCCGAGCAGTTCTTC. This encodes CASGLARSEQFF.

This clone was seen once. This chain links TRBV7-2 with TRBJ2-3; weak D call: TRBD2 (6 bases). The V and J ends lost 0 bases and 5 bases respectively, with 9 bases between them. The CDR3 has 14 amino acids. CDR1 SGHTA and CDR2 FQGNSA come from the germline V gene. CDR3 DNA: TGTGCCAGCAGCTTAGCGCGGGGTGGAGATACGCAGTATTTT. Translating gives CASSLARGGDTQYF.

With regard to this clone: This sample includes further DNA sequences coding for the same CDR3. The chain uses TRBV5-1 and TRBJ2-2; 7 bases map to TRBD1. Germline CDR1 SGHRS, CDR2 YFSETQ. V trimming: 2 bases; J trimming: 5 bases; junction bases outside the gene matches: 3. The CDR3 contains 14 residues. The CDR3 here is CASSFTGETGELFF. CDR3 nucleotides: TGCGCCAGCAGCTTCACAGGGGAAACCGGGGAGCTGTTTTTT.

This chain joins TRBV6-5 and TRBJ1-3; possibly TRBD1 for D (6 bases). Trimming cost V 2 bases and J 2 bases, with 7 bases left between them. The CDR3 has 14 residues. From germline, CDR1 is MNHEY and CDR2 SVGAGI. In DNA form, the CDR3 reads TGTGCCAGCAGTTACCCAGGGGCTGGAAACACCATATATTTT. This translates into CASSYPGAGNTIYF.

This clone is a singleton in its sample. The chain uses TRBV28 and TRBJ1-5, with D possibly being TRBD1 (6 bases). This CDR3 has 14 residues. The germline CDR1 and CDR2 sequences are MDHEN and SYDVKM. Deletions cut 7 bases from V and 4 bases from J, with 14 bases between. Written as DNA, the CDR3 is TGTGCCAGCATCAACGGACAGCGGAATCAGCCCCAGCATTTT. This gives the protein CASINGQRNQPQHF.

Points on this clone: Its ends do not fully match the called genes, so a read error is possible. The chain carries TRBV7-9 and TRBJ2-3; tentative D call: TRBD1 (6 bases). The CDR3 contains 15 residues. Germline loops: CDR1 SEHNR, CDR2 FQNEAQ (reference sequence). The CDR3 nucleotides read TGTGCCAGCAGCCTAGCCAAAGGGGGTGCAGATACGCAGTATTTT. It encodes CASSLAKGGADTQYF.

The chain employs TRBV11-2 and TRBJ2-2, with 11 bases matching TRBD2. The CDR3 runs 16 residues. V lost 3 bases, J lost 4 bases, and 4 bases stayed unmatched. Germline-derived CDR1 and CDR2 are SGHAT and FQNNGV. The CDR3 bases are TGTGCCAGCAGCTTGACTAGCGGGGTCCTCACCGGGGAGCTGTTTTTT. Its protein product is CASSLTSGVLTGELFF.